The following is a T cell receptor (beta chain) sequence with its context. No antigen is known for it. Between the trimmed V and J ends, which lost 2 bases and 5 bases, there was a span of 10 bases. Germline V CDR1 and CDR2: LNHDA, SQIVND (reference sequence). This CDR3 comprises 15 residues. The sample originates from a study of T cell responses to AZD1222 COVID-19 vaccine. Looking at the study overall: Doses given second, at about 4 or about 12 weeks, were pooled.

Assay: immunoSEQ multiplex PCR; the TCRdb copy retains only in-frame clones and omits some. The data show some 170,000 clones, with roughly nine tenths seen just once and approximately 1.6% held by the top ten. Study conclusions and caveats: With two AZD1222 doses given, Spike-specific TCR breadth and depth both rose. Most donors were white British, females outnumbered males, and clonal diversity was possibly underestimated. Regions 160-218 and 743-854 dominated among vaccine-associated CD4 TCRs spanning spike.

The source was peripheral blood, collected on day 0 of AZD1222 vaccination. The clonotype was recovered from an adult in good health. The chain is built from TRBV19 and TRBJ1-6, with a tentative D call TRBD1 (5 bases). The CDR3 protein is CASSIKDKNNSPLHF. CDR3 DNA: TGTGCCAGTAGTATAAAGGACAAGAATAATTCACCCCTCCACTTT.